The 3 T cell receptor beta chains below were found in one sample sequenced in a study of T cell responses to AZD1222 COVID-19 vaccine. Sequencing was performed with immunoSEQ multiplex PCR; in TCRdb, only in-frame clones are kept and a portion is missing. The sample holds 95,000 to 100,000 clones, about 90% seen once. The input for sequencing was peripheral blood, taken on day 0 of AZD1222 vaccination. All receptors come from an adult in good health.

The chain is built from TRBV28 and TRBJ1-2, with D possibly being TRBD1 (6 bases). Trimming took off 7 bases at V and 4 bases at J, with 13 bases between the two ends. Germline lookup yields CDR1 MDHEN and CDR2 SYDVKM. This CDR3 has 13 residues. The CDR3 coding sequence is TGTGCCAGCACCGTGGGACAAGGCTATGGCTACACCTTC. It is translated as CASTVGQGYGYTF.

The V gene is TRBV5-1, the J gene TRBJ2-1, with TRBD2 identical over 12 bases. J was trimmed by 5 bases and V by 3 bases; bases with no gene match: 3. CDR3 length: 15 amino acids. CDR1 and CDR2 from the germline V gene are SGHRS and YFSETQ. The CDR3 is CASSSGLAGNNEQFF. CDR3 DNA sequence: TGCGCCAGCAGCTCAGGACTAGCGGGGAACAATGAGCAGTTCTTC. Complete variable domain (other parts from reference TRBV5-1 and TRBJ2-1): KAGVTQTPRYLIKTRGQQVTLSCSPISGHRSVSWYQQTPGQGLQFLFEYFSETQRNKGNFPGRFSGRQFSNSRSEMNVSTLELGDSALYLCASSSGLAGNNEQFFGPGTRLTVL.

The rearrangement links TRBV28 to TRBJ2-1, with 10 bases that match TRBD2. V lost 2 bases and J lost 7; bases outside the gene matches: 5. The CDR3 sequence is 15 residues long. Germline V gene lookup returns CDR1 MDHEN and CDR2 SYDVKM. The CDR3 loop reads CASSLSSGRRNEQFF. CDR3 coding DNA: TGTGCCAGCAGTTTAAGTAGCGGGAGGCGGAATGAGCAGTTCTTC. The complete variable domain, with remaining parts taken from reference TRBV28 and TRBJ2-1, reads DVKVTQSSRYLVKRTGEKVFLECVQDMDHENMFWYRQDPGLGLRLIYFSYDVKMKEKGDIPEGYSVSREKKERFSLILESASTNQTSMYLCASSLSSGRRNEQFFGPGTRLTVL.